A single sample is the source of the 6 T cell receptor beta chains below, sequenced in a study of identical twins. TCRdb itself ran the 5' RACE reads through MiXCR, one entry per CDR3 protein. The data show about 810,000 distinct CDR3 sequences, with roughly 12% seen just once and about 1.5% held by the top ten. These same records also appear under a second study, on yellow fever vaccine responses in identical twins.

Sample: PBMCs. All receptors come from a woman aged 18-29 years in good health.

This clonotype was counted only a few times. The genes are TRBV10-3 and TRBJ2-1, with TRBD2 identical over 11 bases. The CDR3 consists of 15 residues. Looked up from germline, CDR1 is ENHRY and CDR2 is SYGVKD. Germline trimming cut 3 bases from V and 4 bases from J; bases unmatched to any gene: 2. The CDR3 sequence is CAISDPSGGYNEQFF. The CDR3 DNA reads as TGTGCCATCAGTGACCCTAGCGGGGGGTACAATGAGCAGTTCTTC.

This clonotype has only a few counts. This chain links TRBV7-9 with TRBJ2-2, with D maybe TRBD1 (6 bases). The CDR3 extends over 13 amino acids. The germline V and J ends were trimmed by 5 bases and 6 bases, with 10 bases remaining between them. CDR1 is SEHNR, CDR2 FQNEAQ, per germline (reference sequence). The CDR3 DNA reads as TGTGCCAGCAGCAACTCAGGGGCCGGGGAGCTGTTTTTT. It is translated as CASSNSGAGELFF.

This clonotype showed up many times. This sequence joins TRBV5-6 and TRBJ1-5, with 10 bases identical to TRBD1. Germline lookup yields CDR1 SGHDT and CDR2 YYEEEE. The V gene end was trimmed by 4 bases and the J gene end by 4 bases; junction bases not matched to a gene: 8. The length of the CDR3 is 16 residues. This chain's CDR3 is CASSIYDRGLNQPQHF. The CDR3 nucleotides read TGTGCCAGCAGCATATACGACAGGGGGCTGAATCAGCCCCAGCATTTT. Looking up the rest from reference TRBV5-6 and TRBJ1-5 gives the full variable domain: DAGVTQSPTHLIKTRGQQVTLRCSPKSGHDTVSWYQQALGQGPQFIFQYYEEEERQRGNFPDRFSGHQFPNYSSELNVNALLLGDSALYLCASSIYDRGLNQPQHFGDGTRLSIL.

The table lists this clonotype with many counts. The CDR3 region is CSATTLTGLETELFF. The CDR3 nucleotides read TGCAGTGCTACGACCCTGACAGGGTTGGAAACGGAACTGTTTTTT. The genes are TRBV20-1 and TRBJ1-4; 7 nucleotides line up with TRBD1. Germline CDR1 reads DFQATT; CDR2 reads SNEGSKA (reference sequence). The ends lost 4 bases at V and 12 bases at J; junction bases unmatched: 17. The CDR3 is made up of 15 amino acids.

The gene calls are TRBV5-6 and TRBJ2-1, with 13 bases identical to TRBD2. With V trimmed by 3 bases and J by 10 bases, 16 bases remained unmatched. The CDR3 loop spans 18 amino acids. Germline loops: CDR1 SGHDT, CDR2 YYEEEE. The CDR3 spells CASSSNFPRTSGGEEQFF. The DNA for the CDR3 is TGTGCCAGCAGCTCCAACTTCCCCCGGACTAGCGGGGGAGAAGAGCAGTTCTTC.

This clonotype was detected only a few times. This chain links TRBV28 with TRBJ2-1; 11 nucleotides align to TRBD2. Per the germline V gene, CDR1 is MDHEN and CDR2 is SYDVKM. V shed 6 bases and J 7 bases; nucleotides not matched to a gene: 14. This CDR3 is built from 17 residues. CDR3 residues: CASSLYPTSGTTNEQFF. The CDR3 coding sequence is TGTGCCAGCAGCCTTTATCCGACTAGCGGGACCACAAATGAGCAGTTCTTC.